A selection of T cell receptor beta chains follows, all from one sample in a study of early T cells in non-severe SARS-CoV-2 infection. TCRdb re-called the 5' RACE reads with MiXCR, one entry per CDR3 protein. Of 50,000 or so distinct CDR3 sequences in the sample, over 3.5% were seen once. Sequencing was carried out using whole blood. The receptors were gathered from an adult who was a healthcare worker with PCR-confirmed SARS-CoV-2 infection or an uninfected control (not recorded which). CDR3s include the opening cysteine and the closing phenylalanine or tryptophan. D genes are given only for firm matches. Rows give clone size only sometimes, using once, few, many, or a class for an expanded clone.

many	TRBJ2-7	TRBV5-1	TRBD1	15	CASSPSPDRAYEQYF	TGCGCCAGCTCACCTTCCCCGGACAGGGCCTACGAGCAGTACTTC
many	TRBJ1-2	TRBV9	NA	16	CASSSWGGGPNYGYTF	TGTGCCAGCAGCTCGTGGGGCGGCGGCCCTAACTATGGCTACACCTTC
few	TRBJ2-5	TRBV5-5	NA	16	CASSLAPVRVGETQYF	TGTGCCAGCAGCTTGGCCCCTGTGAGGGTAGGAGAGACCCAGTACTTC
many	TRBJ2-1	TRBV18	TRBD1	17	CASSPRFAGQVDNEQFF	TGTGCCAGCTCACCACGTTTCGCGGGACAGGTAGACAATGAGCAGTTCTTC
many	TRBJ1-2	TRBV19	NA	12	CASSIRAHGYTF	TGTGCCAGTAGTATTCGGGCCCATGGCTACACCTTC
many	TRBJ2-1	TRBV10-3	NA	13	CAISEGARGEQFF	TGTGCCATCAGTGAGGGAGCGAGGGGTGAGCAGTTCTTC
many	TRBJ2-3	TRBV23-1	TRBD2	21	CASSQFLYLYSLAKSTDTQYF	TGCGCCAGCAGTCAATTTCTGTACCTATACTCACTAGCGAAAAGCACAGATACGCAGTATTTT
few	TRBJ2-1	TRBV5-1	TRBD2	16	CASSLELAGHYNEQFF	TGCGCCAGCAGCTTGGAACTAGCGGGACACTACAATGAGCAGTTCTTC
many	TRBJ2-2	TRBV19	NA	12	CASSWGPGELFF	TGTGCCAGTAGTTGGGGGCCCGGGGAGCTGTTTTTT
many	TRBJ2-2	TRBV9	NA	15	CASSSSETATGELFF	TGTGCCAGCAGCTCGAGCGAGACAGCCACCGGGGAGCTGTTTTTT
few	TRBJ2-2	TRBV6-1	NA	12	CASSPFAGELFF	TGTGCCAGCAGTCCTTTTGCCGGGGAGCTGTTTTTT
many	TRBJ2-1	TRBV13	NA	19	CASSPRGGNAGLTHNEQFF	TGTGCCAGCAGCCCTAGGGGGGGAAACGCGGGACTAACCCACAATGAGCAGTTCTTC
many	TRBJ2-1	TRBV5-6	NA	12	CASSAAWDEQFF	TGTGCCAGCAGCGCCGCCTGGGATGAGCAGTTCTTC
many	TRBJ1-2	TRBV10-3	NA	15	CAISESGGNRHGYTF	TGTGCCATCAGTGAGTCCGGCGGGAATCGGCATGGCTACACCTTC
many	TRBJ1-4	TRBV6-2/TRBV6-3	NA	15	CASADVGSRNEKLFF	TGTGCCAGCGCCGACGTGGGCAGTCGAAATGAAAAACTGTTTTTT
many	TRBJ2-7	TRBV7-9	TRBD1	15	CASSPGQGARYEQYF	TGTGCCAGCAGCCCGGGACAGGGGGCGCGCTACGAGCAGTACTTC
many	TRBJ1-4	TRBV5-4	NA	15	CASSADTNGGEKLFF	TGTGCCAGCAGCGCGGACACAAACGGAGGGGAAAAACTGTTTTTT
many	TRBJ2-3	TRBV19	TRBD2	17	CASTTAGASGGTDTQYF	TGTGCCAGTACCACCGCTGGGGCTAGCGGGGGCACAGATACGCAGTATTTT
many	TRBJ2-3	TRBV10-3	TRBD2	16	CAISRTSGVSTDTQYF	TGTGCCATCAGCCGGACTAGCGGGGTGAGCACAGATACGCAGTATTTT
many	TRBJ1-1	TRBV20-1	NA	12	CSARPQNTEAFF	TGCAGTGCTAGACCACAGAACACTGAAGCTTTCTTT
many	TRBJ2-5	TRBV19	TRBD1	14	CASSRDRGLETQYF	TGTGCCAGTTCTCGGGACAGGGGGCTAGAGACCCAGTACTTC
many	TRBJ2-7	TRBV20-1	TRBD2	14	CSAPIPSGSHEQYF	TGCAGTGCTCCTATCCCTAGCGGGAGCCACGAGCAGTACTTC
many	TRBJ2-4	TRBV29-1	NA	13	CSVEEGSKNIQYF	TGCAGCGTTGAAGAAGGTTCAAAAAACATTCAGTACTTC
many	TRBJ2-7	TRBV6-2/TRBV6-3	NA	16	CASSYSIRLSSYEQYF	TGTGCCAGCAGTTACTCGATCCGACTTAGCTCCTACGAGCAGTACTTC
few	TRBJ2-1	TRBV6-2/TRBV6-3	TRBD2	15	CASRETLAGYNEQFF	TGTGCCAGCAGGGAGACTCTAGCGGGATACAATGAGCAGTTCTTC
few	TRBJ2-3	TRBV7-3	TRBD2	15	CASSLLGRELDTQYF	TGTGCCAGCAGCCTCCTTGGGCGGGAGTTAGATACGCAGTATTTT
many	TRBJ2-7	TRBV20-1	TRBD1	14	CSAGKTGEFGEQYF	TGCAGTGCTGGGAAGACAGGGGAGTTCGGCGAGCAGTACTTC
few	TRBJ2-2	TRBV7-2	NA	16	CASSLSHGLYTGELFF	TGTGCCAGCAGCTTAAGCCACGGACTCTACACCGGGGAGCTGTTTTTT
NA	TRBJ2-2	TRBV28	NA	14	CASRGGLNTGELFF	TGTGCCAGCAGGGGGGGTCTCAACACCGGGGAGCTGTTTTTT
few	TRBJ2-7	TRBV28	TRBD1	15	CASSLGRGPSYEQYF	TGTGCCAGCAGTTTAGGCAGGGGGCCCTCCTACGAGCAGTACTTC
many	TRBJ1-1	TRBV7-2	NA	15	CASSLADSLNTEAFF	TGTGCCAGCAGCTTAGCAGACAGCCTGAACACTGAAGCTTTCTTT
many	TRBJ2-3	TRBV5-5	NA	16	CASSLGRTRDTDTQYF	TGTGCCAGCAGCTTGGGTAGGACTCGGGACACAGATACGCAGTATTTT
NA	TRBJ1-2	TRBV7-2	NA	13	CASSFGHRYGYTF	TGTGCCAGCAGCTTTGGACACCGCTATGGCTACACCTTC
many	TRBJ2-1	TRBV20-1	NA	14	CSAREGLGGNEQFF	TGCAGTGCAAGAGAGGGACTGGGAGGCAATGAGCAGTTCTTC
many	TRBJ2-6	TRBV18	TRBD1	18	CASSRRGQARSGANVLTF	TGTGCCAGCTCACGACGGGGACAGGCCCGCTCTGGGGCCAACGTCCTGACTTTC
many	TRBJ1-6	TRBV7-8	NA	17	CASSSQGGDGYNSPLHF	TGTGCCAGCAGCTCCCAGGGCGGGGACGGTTATAATTCACCCCTCCACTTT
many	TRBJ2-7	TRBV24-1	TRBD1	15	CATSDETMTGGQQYF	TGTGCCACCAGTGACGAAACCATGACAGGGGGGCAGCAGTACTTC
many	TRBJ2-3	TRBV7-8	TRBD2	18	CASSLRTSGGVSTDTQYF	TGTGCCAGCAGCTTACGGACTAGCGGGGGGGTGAGCACAGATACGCAGTATTTT
many	TRBJ2-7	TRBV29-1	NA	13	CSVGLGNSYEQYF	TGCAGCGTTGGGCTGGGAAACTCCTACGAGCAGTACTTC
NA	TRBJ1-4	TRBV4-2	NA	14	CASSFRSVNEKLFF	TGTGCCAGCAGCTTTCGGAGTGTCAATGAAAAACTGTTTTTT